The clone carrying this T cell receptor beta chain was recorded once. V trimming: 4 bases; J trimming: 11 bases; junction bases outside the gene matches: 8. The CDR3 extends over 13 amino acids. Per the germline V gene, CDR1 is SEHNR and CDR2 is FQNEAQ (reference sequence). This specimen comes from a study of blood T cell repertoires in COVID-19. Whole-study context: COVID-19 samples collected from the United States, Italy and Spain covered acute and convalescent phases. T cells, B-cell-depleted T cells, or PBMCs provided the cDNA or gDNA that served as material.

Authors' data handling: Amplified reference gene primers provided the basis for estimating nucleated cell counts. TCRdb's table, derived via immunoSEQ multiplex PCR, lists solely in-frame clones and lacks some. V and J calls and clone size are given by that table; D and trimming were obtained from the DNA. This sample yields about 330,000 clones, of which over 80% are seen a single time; over 4.5% belongs to the top ten. The TCR comes from a man aged 30-40 years who had recovered from COVID-19. V and J are TRBV7-9 and TRBJ1-1, with 9 bases that match TRBD1. Sequences were obtained from PBMCs or T cells enriched from blood (not recorded which). CDR3 DNA: TGTGCCAGCAGCTCTTCACAGGGGGCGGGGGCTTTCTTT. Its protein is CASSSSQGAGAFF.